This TCR beta chain was sequenced in a study of CXCR3-negative and CXCR3-positive naive CD8 T cells. 5' RACE with UMI labels generated the TRB cDNA libraries. TCRdb reprocessed the 5' RACE reads and stores each CDR3 protein as one record, lacking DNA. The sample has 150,000 or so distinct CDR3 sequences. From germline, CDR1 is MGHRA and CDR2 YSYEKL. CDR3 length equals 14 residues. The V gene is TRBV4-1, the J gene TRBJ2-7; there is no DNA to check the TCRdb D call of TRBD1. Source material: naive CXCR3- CD8+ T cells from blood. Subset described: CD45RO-CCR7+CD27+CD95- naive CD8+ T cells lacking CXCR3 (TNR3-). This sequence originates from a human donor in good health. Some clones in this sample may be carry-over from other donors' samples. The CDR3: CASSWDRAAYEQYF.